These 15 T cell receptor beta chains share one sample of origin, sequenced in a study of identifying expanded T cells in peripheral blood. Method: immunoSEQ multiplex PCR; TCRdb's copy keeps in-frame clones and lacks some. There are some 100,000 clones in the sample; 87% occur only once, and about 18% lies in the top ten. Material for sequencing was blood. These receptors were obtained from a person aged 18 to 69 in good health.

The chain joins TRBV28 to TRBJ1-6, with 7 bases fitting TRBD1. This CDR3 has 15 amino acids. Germline trimming cut 7 bases from V and 10 bases from J; bases unmatched to any gene: 13. Germline V gives CDR1 MDHEN, CDR2 SYDVKM. The CDR3 protein is CASNQRQGYESPLHF. DNA of the CDR3: TGTGCCAGCAACCAACGACAGGGATACGAGTCACCCCTCCACTTT.

Concerning this clone: Other DNA variants within this sample encode the same CDR3. The V call is TRBV11-2, the J call TRBJ2-2; D remains unclear. Germline V gene lookup returns CDR1 SGHAT and CDR2 FQNNGV. Trimming shortened V by 2 bases and J by 5 bases, and 0 bases separated the two germline ends. The CDR3 is 11 residues long. The CDR3 reads CASSLTGELFF. As DNA, the CDR3 is TGTGCCAGCAGCTTAACCGGGGAGCTGTTTTTT.

This clone has only one observation. The chain couples TRBV2 to TRBJ1-1; 9 nucleotides match TRBD1. The CDR3 is made up of 13 amino acids. Germline V lookup: CDR1 SNHLY, CDR2 FYNNEI. With 4 bases clipped from V and 6 bases from J, the junction kept 3 bases outside the gene matches. CDR3 DNA: TGTGCCAGCAGTGGGACAGGGGTTCCTGAAGCTTTCTTT. Amino acid sequence: CASSGTGVPEAFF.

This clone was observed once. The rearrangement links TRBV7-2 to TRBJ2-3, with D perhaps matching TRBD1 (6 bases). Germline-derived CDR1 and CDR2 are SGHTA and FQGNSA. The CDR3 covers 13 residues. V lost 2 bases to trimming and J lost 7 bases, with 10 bases between them. The CDR3 spells CASSLTQGNTQYF. The CDR3 DNA follows: TGTGCCAGCAGCTTAACTCAGGGGAATACGCAGTATTTT.

The rearrangement links TRBV15 to TRBJ1-6; TRBD1 might be the D (6 bases). V lost 0 bases to trimming and J lost 6 bases, with 9 bases between them. CDR1 and CDR2 (germline): LNHNV, YYDKDF (reference sequence). The CDR3 is 15 amino acids. In DNA, the CDR3 is TGTGCCACCAGCAGAGACGGACAGTTTAATTCACCCCTCCACTTT. As protein: CATSRDGQFNSPLHF.

The chain employs TRBV27 and TRBJ1-5, with TRBD1 identical over 7 bases. The length of the CDR3 is 14 residues. J gave up 1 base and V 6 bases, and 3 bases lay outside the gene matches. Germline V gene sequence: CDR1 MNHEY, CDR2 SMNVEV (reference sequence). DNA for the CDR3: TGTGCCAGCAGCCAGGGGGGAAGCAATCAGCCCCAGCATTTT. Its protein is CASSQGGSNQPQHF.

V usage is TRBV7-6 and J usage is TRBJ1-1; D unresolved. CDR1 and CDR2 (germline): SGHVS, FNYEAQ. The CDR3 loop spans 13 amino acids. Trimming stripped 4 bases from V and 1 base from J, with 7 bases between. CDR3 nucleotides: TGTGCCAGCAGCTCTGGACCGAACACTGAAGCTTTCTTT. Amino acids: CASSSGPNTEAFF.

The chain carries TRBV29-1 and TRBJ1-1; the D is unclear. V was pared by 4 bases and J by 0 bases, with 9 bases between. The CDR3 has 13 amino acids. CDR1 is SQVTM and CDR2 is ANQGSEA in the germline V gene. The CDR3 DNA reads TGCAGCGTTGTTACCCGTCTGAACACTGAAGCTTTCTTT. Translated, it gives CSVVTRLNTEAFF.

The chain joins TRBV9 to TRBJ2-6; 9 positions agree with TRBD1. Germline loops: CDR1 SGDLS, CDR2 YYNGEE. This CDR3 is built from 20 residues. With 4 bases clipped from V and 2 bases from J, the junction kept 16 bases outside the gene matches. The CDR3 sequence is CASSHSRPGQGIAGANVLTF. The CDR3 DNA sequence: TGTGCCAGCAGCCACTCGAGGCCGGGACAGGGTATAGCTGGGGCCAACGTCCTGACTTTC.

The rearrangement uses TRBV28 and TRBJ2-7, with a weak D call TRBD1 (5 bases). There are 12 residues in the CDR3. The V end lost 7 bases, the J end lost 3 bases, and 10 bases lay between the germline ends. From germline, CDR1 is MDHEN and CDR2 SYDVKM. In DNA form, the CDR3 reads TGTGCCAGCACCTCGGACAACTACGAGCAGTACTTC. Translation: CASTSDNYEQYF.

The DNA of the CDR3 is TGTGCCAGCAGCTCACAGGGGGCCCGGACTGAAGCTTTCTTT. Encoded protein: CASSSQGARTEAFF. V is TRBV7-9 and J is TRBJ1-1; 9 bases line up with TRBD1. This CDR3 contains 14 residues. V shed 4 bases, J shed 5 bases, and the junction held 5 bases outside the gene matches. Germline V lookup: CDR1 SEHNR, CDR2 FQNEAQ (reference sequence).

The chain links TRBV19 to TRBJ2-6, with 10 bases that match TRBD1. There are 12 residues in the CDR3. The germline V gene has CDR1 LNHDA and CDR2 SQIVND (reference sequence). Unmatched junction bases numbered 2, after V lost 6 bases and J lost 12 bases. CDR3 bases: TGTGCCAGTAGCCGGGACAGGGGCGTCCTGACTTTC. It encodes CASSRDRGVLTF.

The rearrangement joins TRBV2 to TRBJ1-1, with D tentatively TRBD1 (5 bases). With 2 bases removed from V and 5 bases from J, the gap between germline ends came to 27 bases. The CDR3 is 19 residues long. Germline V CDR1 and CDR2: SNHLY, FYNNEI. CDR3 in amino acids: CASSEPNRFGGRGRTEAFF. DNA for the CDR3: TGTGCCAGCAGTGAACCGAACCGATTCGGGGGGAGGGGAAGGACTGAAGCTTTCTTT.

The V call is TRBV6-1, the J call TRBJ1-5; D is undetermined. This CDR3 has 10 residues. Trimming stripped 3 bases from V and 12 bases from J, with 6 bases between. The V gene's germline CDR1 is MNHNS and CDR2 SASEGT. For the CDR3, the DNA is TGTGCCAGCAGTGATTGGAACCAGCATTTT. Protein sequence: CASSDWNQHF.

As for this clone: At one end, the junction sequence differs from germline, possibly due to a read error. CDR3 sequence: CASSSTGTDTQYF. DNA for the CDR3: TGTGCCAGCAGTTCTACAGGCACGGATACGCAGTATTTT. J is TRBJ2-3 and V is TRBV6-5; a possible D gene is TRBD1 (5 bases). Germline CDR1 reads MNHEY; CDR2 reads SVGAGI. The CDR3 extends over 13 amino acids.